Listed here are 22 T cell receptor beta chains from one sample, sequenced in a study of Graves' ophthalmopathy and Graves' hyperthyroidism. Using RNA transcripts, the TCR beta CDR3 regions were amplified. A first-round RT-PCR used HTBI primers, followed by a second-round multiplex PCR. TCRdb used MiXCR to reprocess the multiplex PCR reads, holding one entry per CDR3 protein. The data contain over 500,000 distinct CDR3 sequences, 22% of them seen just once; the ten biggest clones take up more than 5.5%. The sequenced sample was peripheral blood. The receptors originated from a woman between 18 and 29 years old with stable Graves' hyperthyroidism. Some clones in this sample may be carry-over from other donors' samples.

This clonotype occurred many times. V usage is TRBV20-1 and J usage is TRBJ2-7; D perhaps matches TRBD2 (5 bases). The germline V gene has CDR1 DFQATT and CDR2 SNEGSKA (reference sequence). This CDR3 is 17 amino acids long. Trimming left V 1 base short and J 4 bases short, with 23 bases between. The CDR3 spells CSARAPGLSAVRYEQYF. The DNA of the CDR3 is TGCAGTGCTAGAGCCCCAGGACTCTCCGCCGTGCGGTACGAGCAGTACTTC.

This clonotype was seen repeatedly, ten times or more. CDR3 protein: CASSQTSSPGNIQYF. For the CDR3, the DNA is TGTGCCAGCAGCCAAACCAGCTCTCCAGGGAACATTCAGTACTTC. The V call is TRBV4-2, the J call TRBJ2-4; D might be TRBD1 (5 bases). Germline V gene sequence: CDR1 LGHNA, CDR2 YNFKEQ. This CDR3 has 15 amino acids. V was clipped by 2 bases and J by 7 bases, with 15 bases between them.

This clonotype was seen at least ten times. The chain uses TRBV2 and TRBJ2-7; TRBD1 agrees at 10 bases. Germline V gene data show CDR1 as SNHLY and CDR2 as FYNNEI. V lost 3 bases to trimming and J lost 2 bases; unmatched junction nucleotides: 7. CDR3 length: 16 residues. Here the CDR3 reads CASSEEEGQGTYEQYF. The CDR3 region has the DNA TGTGCCAGCAGTGAGGAGGAGGGACAGGGGACCTACGAGCAGTACTTC.

This rearrangement joins TRBV20-1 to TRBJ1-2; D gene ambiguous. The germline V gene has CDR1 DFQATT and CDR2 SNEGSKA (reference sequence). CDR3 length: 13 amino acids. Trimming removed 2 bases at V and 5 bases at J, with 12 bases between. The CDR3 reads CSARFGSLYGYTF. The CDR3 coding sequence is TGCAGTGCTAGATTCGGGTCTCTTTATGGCTACACCTTC.

This clonotype has only a few counts. The V call is TRBV11-1, the J call TRBJ2-2; TRBD1 matches at 9 bases. The J segment lost 1 base and the V segment lost 2 bases, leaving 2 bases of the junction unmatched. Germline CDR1 reads SGHAT; CDR2 reads FQDESV (reference sequence). The CDR3 runs to 16 residues. CDR3 sequence reads: CASSLRTGVNTGELFF. The DNA for the CDR3 is TGTGCCAGCAGCTTAAGGACAGGGGTGAACACCGGGGAGCTGTTTTTT.

This clonotype was observed a handful of times. The chain has TRBV2 and TRBJ1-2, with no clear D. The V gene lost 8 bases and the J gene lost 1 base, with 8 bases spanning the gap. Germline-derived CDR1 and CDR2 are SNHLY and FYNNEI. The CDR3 is 12 residues long. The CDR3: CASGVSNYGYTF. DNA of the CDR3: TGTGCCAGCGGGGTCAGTAACTATGGCTACACCTTC.

This chain links TRBV20-1 with TRBJ2-3, with 13 nucleotides matching TRBD2. The length of the CDR3 is 18 residues. Germline assignment: CDR1 DFQATT and CDR2 SNEGSKA (reference sequence). The V and J ends lost 2 bases and 4 bases, in that order; junction bases with no gene match: 12. In nucleotides, the CDR3 is TGCAGTGCTAGACCTCCGGGACTAGCGGGGAAGTTCGCAGATACGCAGTATTTT. This encodes CSARPPGLAGKFADTQYF.

This clonotype was counted ten times or more. The chain links TRBV12-3 or TRBV12-4 to TRBJ2-5; D may be TRBD1 (7 bases). With 6 bases removed from V and 5 bases from J, the gap between germline ends came to 13 bases. The CDR3 covers 13 residues. The DNA for the CDR3 is TGTGCCAGCAGAAGGACAGGAGGGGAGACCCAGTACTTC. Encoded protein: CASRRTGGETQYF.

V is TRBV3-1 and J is TRBJ1-2; D not resolved. The germline gives CDR1 LGHDT, CDR2 YNNKEL (reference sequence). There are 16 residues in the CDR3. The V and J ends lost 4 bases and 8 bases respectively, with 23 bases between them. CDR3 nucleotide sequence: TGTGCCAGCAGCCCAGGAGGGAGCGTCTACGCTCGGGGCTACACCTTC. Residues: CASSPGGSVYARGYTF.

This clonotype was counted at least ten times. The gene calls are TRBV12-3 or TRBV12-4 and TRBJ1-2; D unresolved. CDR3 size: 13 residues. The V end lost 5 bases, the J end lost 8 bases, and 15 bases lay between the germline ends. CDR3 DNA: TGTGCCAGCAGTGTAGACCCCCGGCGAGGCTACACCTTC. This translates into CASSVDPRRGYTF.

This clonotype was counted many times. The rearrangement joins TRBV12-3 or TRBV12-4 to TRBJ2-5; 8 bases map to TRBD1. The length of the CDR3 is 17 residues. V shed 1 base, J shed 3 bases, and the junction held 10 bases outside the gene matches. CDR3 loop: CASSLGRGRFGEETQYF. CDR3 DNA sequence: TGTGCCAGCAGTTTAGGCAGGGGGCGATTCGGTGAAGAGACCCAGTACTTC.

This clonotype was seen a handful of times. The chain has TRBV12-3 or TRBV12-4 and TRBJ1-1; tentative D call: TRBD1 (5 bases). V was shortened by 7 bases and J by 1 base, with 13 bases between the two germline ends. CDR3 length: 14 amino acids. CDR3 protein: CASTQGVPNTEAFF. CDR3 DNA sequence: TGTGCCAGCACCCAAGGGGTCCCGAACACTGAAGCTTTCTTT.

This clonotype came up many times. The chain carries TRBV5-1 and TRBJ2-7; TRBD1 might be the D (5 bases). This CDR3 comprises 13 residues. Germline V gives CDR1 SGHRS, CDR2 YFSETQ. The V end lost 3 bases, the J end lost 4 bases, and 11 bases lay between the germline ends. The CDR3 reads CASSSPGIYEQYF. DNA for the CDR3: TGCGCCAGCAGCTCTCCAGGGATTTACGAGCAGTACTTC.

The rearrangement links TRBV12-3 or TRBV12-4 to TRBJ1-5, with D possibly matching TRBD1 (5 bases). The CDR3 is 14 residues long. The V end lost 4 bases, the J end lost 3 bases, and 10 bases lay between the germline ends. CDR3 DNA: TGTGCCAGCAGTTGGGGGGGTCCCAATCAGCCCCAGCATTTT. Its translation is CASSWGGPNQPQHF.

This clonotype was seen ten or more times. At one boundary the junction diverges from the germline segment, which might be a read error. The CDR3 loop is CASSFGTLNTEAFF. DNA of the CDR3: TGTGCCAGCAGCTTTGGGACCTTGAACACTGAAGCTTTCTTT. This rearrangement joins TRBV5-1 to TRBJ1-1; the D gene is possibly TRBD1 (5 bases). The CDR3 totals 14 residues. Germline loops: CDR1 SGHRS, CDR2 YFSETQ.

The gene calls are TRBV12-3 or TRBV12-4 and TRBJ1-2, with TRBD1 matching 8 bases. The CDR3 is 14 amino acids. V was pared by 3 bases and J by 4 bases, with 4 bases of the junction left unmatched. The CDR3 sequence is CASSFRQGIYGYTF. In nucleotides, the CDR3 is TGTGCCAGCAGTTTTCGACAGGGGATCTATGGCTACACCTTC.

This clonotype occurred many times. V usage is TRBV24-1 and J usage is TRBJ2-5; 7 nucleotides align to TRBD1. The trim removed 3 bases at V and 1 base at J, leaving 4 bases unmatched. The length of the CDR3 is 15 residues. Germline CDR1 KGHDR, CDR2 SFDVKD. The CDR3 is CATSDRTGLQETQYF. Written as DNA, the CDR3 is TGTGCCACCAGTGATAGGACAGGTCTCCAAGAGACCCAGTACTTC.

This clonotype was detected only once. The CDR3 sequence: CAISESYYEQYF. CDR3 nucleotides: TGTGCCATCAGTGAGTCTTATTACGAGCAGTACTTC. The chain has TRBV10-3 and TRBJ2-7; D call uncertain. The CDR3 sequence is 12 residues long. The V gene lost 0 bases and the J gene lost 4 bases, with 4 bases spanning the gap. CDR1 is ENHRY and CDR2 is SYGVKD in the germline V gene.

This sequence joins TRBV27 and TRBJ1-2; TRBD1 agrees at 7 bases. This CDR3 is 13 amino acids long. V dropped 7 bases and J dropped 3; count of bases not matched to a gene: 5. CDR1 is MNHEY, CDR2 SMNVEV, per germline (reference sequence). In nucleotides, the CDR3 is TGTGCCAGCATGACAGGGTGGGACTATGGCTACACCTTC. Translation: CASMTGWDYGYTF.

This clonotype was picked up many times. J is TRBJ1-5 and V is TRBV6-1; D uncertain. The CDR3 contains 16 residues. Germline loops: CDR1 MNHNS, CDR2 SASEGT. V lost 1 base and J lost 0, with 10 bases in between. CDR3 in amino acids: CASSEGNSHSNQPQHF. As DNA, the CDR3 is TGTGCCAGCAGTGAAGGGAACAGCCATAGCAATCAGCCCCAGCATTTT.

This clonotype was observed at least ten times. This chain links TRBV4-1 with TRBJ1-1; tentatively, D is TRBD1 (5 bases). The V end was cut by 1 base, the J end by 4 bases, with 10 bases between. The V gene's germline CDR1 is MGHRA and CDR2 YSYEKL. This CDR3 is 14 amino acids long. CDR3 residues: CASSQGGGITEAFF. The DNA of the CDR3 is TGCGCCAGCAGCCAAGGGGGGGGGATCACTGAAGCTTTCTTT.

This clonotype occurred many times. The J gene is TRBJ1-2, the V gene TRBV11-3, with TRBD1 identical over 10 bases. The CDR3 runs to 18 residues. The V segment lost 7 bases and the J segment 0 bases; nucleotides outside the gene matches: 14. Germline lookup yields CDR1 SGHNT and CDR2 YENEEA. CDR3: CASTPGTGEVWANYGYTF. CDR3 coding DNA: TGTGCCAGCACGCCTGGGACAGGGGAGGTATGGGCTAACTATGGCTACACCTTC.